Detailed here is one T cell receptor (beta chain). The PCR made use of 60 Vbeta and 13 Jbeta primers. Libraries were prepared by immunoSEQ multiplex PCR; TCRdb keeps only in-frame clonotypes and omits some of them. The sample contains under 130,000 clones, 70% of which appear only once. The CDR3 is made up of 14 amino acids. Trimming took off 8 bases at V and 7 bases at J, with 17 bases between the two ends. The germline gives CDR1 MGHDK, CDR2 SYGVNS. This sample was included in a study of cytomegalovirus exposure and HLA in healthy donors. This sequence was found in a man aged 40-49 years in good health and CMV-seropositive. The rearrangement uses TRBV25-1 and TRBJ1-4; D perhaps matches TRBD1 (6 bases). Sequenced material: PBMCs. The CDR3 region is CASHAGGLSEKLFF. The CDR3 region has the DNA TGTGCCAGCCACGCGGGGGGGCTGAGTGAAAAACTGTTTTTT. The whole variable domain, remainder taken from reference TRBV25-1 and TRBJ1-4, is EADIYQTPRYLVIGTGKKITLECSQTMGHDKMYWYQQDPGMELHLIHYSYGVNSTEKGDLSSESTVSRIRTEHFPLTLESARPSHTSQYLCASHAGGLSEKLFFGSGTQLSVL.